The rows below give T cell receptor beta chains drawn from one sample of a study of shared clonotypes between healthy human individuals. This table comes from immunoSEQ multiplex PCR, and its TCRdb copy is limited to in-frame clones, with some not included. Of around 940,000 clones listed, around 80% are singletons. The sequencing input was memory CD4+ T cells sorted from blood. The receptor set was obtained from a man aged 18 to 30 in good health. Each CDR3 is given with its conserved first and last residue. The D gene is left open where the match is weak. Some rows mark clone size as missing; the rest say once, few, many or name a class of expanded clone.

>few|TRBV2|TRBD1|TRBJ1-1
CASSERRGQGTEAFF
TGTGCCAGCAGTGAAAGGAGGGGGCAAGGCACTGAAGCTTTCTTT
>NA|TRBV2|NA|TRBJ2-5
CASSDAGITQETQYF
TGTGCCAGCAGTGACGCAGGTATCACCCAAGAGACCCAGTACTTC
>NA|TRBV18|NA|TRBJ2-7
CASSQTGTPSYEQYF
TGTGCCAGCTCACAGACCGGGACACCATCCTACGAGCAGTACTTC
>NA|TRBV11-3|TRBD1|TRBJ2-7
CASSLGRAGTGCGREYF
TGTGCCAGCAGCTTAGGCCGGGCCGGGACAGGTTGTGGAAGGGAGTACTTC
>NA|TRBV25-1|NA|TRBJ1-1
CASSEWRDTEAFF
TGTGCCAGCAGTGAATGGCGGGACACTGAAGCTTTCTTT
>NA|TRBV6-1|NA|TRBJ1-1
CASSELQGVRTEAFF
TGTGCCAGCAGTGAACTACAGGGTGTCAGAACTGAAGCTTTCTTT
>NA|TRBV4-2|NA|TRBJ2-1
CASSQDSGGYNEQFF
TGTGCCAGCAGCCAAGATTCGGGCGGATACAATGAGCAGTTCTTC
>few|TRBV10-3|NA|TRBJ1-6
CAIRASLIDNSPLHF
TGTGCCATCAGAGCCTCACTCATTGATAATTCACCCCTCCACTTT
>NA|TRBV19|NA|TRBJ2-1
CASSQEAWLYNEQFF
TGTGCCAGTAGCCAGGAGGCCTGGCTCTACAATGAGCAGTTCTTC
>NA|TRBV4-1|NA|TRBJ2-1
CASSQDGVGPPYNEQFF
TGCGCCAGCAGCCAAGATGGTGTGGGCCCCCCCTACAATGAGCAGTTCTTC
>NA|TRBV15|TRBD1|TRBJ1-6
CATSRDLLGTGGSPLHF
TGTGCCACCAGCAGAGATCTATTAGGGACAGGGGGATCACCCCTCCACTTT